The rows below give T cell receptor beta chains drawn from one sample of a study of blood T cell repertoires in COVID-19. This table comes from immunoSEQ multiplex PCR, and its TCRdb copy is limited to in-frame clones, with some not included. This table holds hundreds of thousands of clones, 70% to 90% found once. Sequencing was done on a sample of PBMCs or T cells enriched from blood (not recorded which). The source is a woman aged 55-69 years in a cohort exposed to, infected with or recovered from COVID-19 (not recorded which). Both conserved end residues are part of each CDR3. D genes are given only for firm matches. The size of a clone is reported for some rows only, either as once, few or many, or as a class for expanded clones.

TRBJ2-1 once . TRBV20-1 TGCAGTGCTAGAGCTAGCAATGAGCAGTTCTTC CSARASNEQFF
TRBJ2-1 once TRBD1 TRBV6-4 TGTGCCAGCAGTGACAGGGACAGGGCTTACAATGAGCAGTTCTTC CASSDRDRAYNEQFF
TRBJ1-5 . . TRBV28 TGTGCCAGCAGCCCCCGGGGAGGCTCTGGTCAGCCCCAGCATTTT CASSPRGGSGQPQHF
TRBJ2-6 . . TRBV23-1 TGCGCCAGCAGTCACCCCCTCATTGGGGGGAGTACTGGGGCCAACGTCCTGACTTTC CASSHPLIGGSTGANVLTF
TRBJ2-3 few . TRBV7-3 TGTGCCAGCAGCCGACATCACCAAAATCGGGATACGCAGTATTTT CASSRHHQNRDTQYF
TRBJ2-1 . . TRBV6-2/TRBV6-3 TGTGCCAGCAGATACGGGACTCAAGGGTACGATGAGCAGTTCTTC CASRYGTQGYDEQFF
TRBJ2-3 . . TRBV5-1 TGCGCCAGCAGCGCCCGATATAGCGGCACAGATACGCAGTATTTT CASSARYSGTDTQYF
TRBJ1-4 . . TRBV18 TGTGCCAGCTCACCTAATCGACACCTTAATGAAAAACTGTTTTTT CASSPNRHLNEKLFF
TRBJ2-2 . . TRBV7-9 TGTGCCAGCAGCTTAGTAAGGGGGAACACCGGGGAGCTGTTTTTT CASSLVRGNTGELFF
TRBJ2-1 . TRBD2 TRBV7-3 TGTGCCAGCAGCTTAGGTGGGGCAAAGCGGGGGTTTAATGAGCAGTTCTTC CASSLGGAKRGFNEQFF
TRBJ2-7 . . TRBV9 TGTGCCAGCACCCAAGGGGCAGGTCCCTACGAGCAGTACTTC CASTQGAGPYEQYF
TRBJ2-5 . TRBD2 TRBV5-1 TGCGCCAGCAGCTTTCTCCAGCGGGAGGGCCCTGAGACCCAGTACTTC CASSFLQREGPETQYF
TRBJ2-3 . TRBD1 TRBV7-3 TGTGCCAGCAGCATTACAGGGGGAAGGCAGTATTTT CASSITGGRQYF
TRBJ2-2 . TRBD2 TRBV3-1/TRBV3-2 TGTGCCAGCTCGGGACTAGGCCCCGGGGAGCTGTTTTTT CASSGLGPGELFF
TRBJ2-2 . TRBD2 TRBV10-3 TGTGCCATCAGAGGACTAGCGGACACCGGGGAGCTGTTTTTT CAIRGLADTGELFF
TRBJ1-4 . . TRBV2 TGTGCCAGCACGTCTGGGTCAGGGCATGAAAAACTGTTTTTT CASTSGSGHEKLFF
TRBJ2-1 . TRBD2 TRBV6-4 TGTGCCACCAAGCGGGAGGGCCAGAATGAGCAGTTCTTC CATKREGQNEQFF
TRBJ2-7 . TRBD1 TRBV11-2 TGTGCCAGCAGCTTAGGGGGACAGGGGTTGAAAGAGCAGTACTTC CASSLGGQGLKEQYF
TRBJ1-6 once TRBD1 TRBV3-1/TRBV3-2 TGTGCCAGCAGCCCAACAGGGGGGGATTCACCCCTCCACTTT CASSPTGGDSPLHF
TRBJ2-1 . TRBD2 TRBV3-1/TRBV3-2 TGTGCCAGCAGCCTTCGACTAGCGGGAGGACAGGGGGAGCAGTTCTTC CASSLRLAGGQGEQFF
TRBJ1-1 . . TRBV28 TGTGCCAGCAAACCCCAGGGATCGAACACTGAAGCTTTCTTT CASKPQGSNTEAFF
TRBJ2-7 . TRBD1 TRBV28 TGTGCCACCACGCTACAGGGGCGCTACGAGCAGTACTTC CATTLQGRYEQYF
TRBJ2-3 . TRBD1 TRBV5-5 TGTGCCAGCAGCTCGGGACAGGGCCTCCTGAGGTCGGATACGCAGTATTTT CASSSGQGLLRSDTQYF
TRBJ2-3 . . TRBV7-9 TGTGCCAGCAGCTGGGGACTTACCACAGATACGCAGTATTTT CASSWGLTTDTQYF